This T cell receptor (beta chain) comes out of a study of cytomegalovirus exposure and HLA in healthy donors. The junction had 5 bases not matched to a gene; V was cut back by 4 bases and J by 4 bases. CDR1 is LGHNA, CDR2 YNFKEQ, per germline. This CDR3 is 15 amino acids long. Primers for the PCR totalled 60 Vbeta and 13 Jbeta. Sequencing used immunoSEQ multiplex PCR; TCRdb keeps in-frame clones, though not all of them. Here the sample spans about 84,000 clones, roughly 78% being singletons. This TCR derives from a male donor in good health and CMV-seropositive. The sequencing input was PBMCs. The chain joins TRBV4-2 to TRBJ2-2; 8 bases agree with TRBD1. CDR3 protein: CASSPQGASTGELFF. CDR3 DNA: TGTGCCAGCAGCCCGCAGGGGGCTAGCACCGGGGAGCTGTTTTTT.